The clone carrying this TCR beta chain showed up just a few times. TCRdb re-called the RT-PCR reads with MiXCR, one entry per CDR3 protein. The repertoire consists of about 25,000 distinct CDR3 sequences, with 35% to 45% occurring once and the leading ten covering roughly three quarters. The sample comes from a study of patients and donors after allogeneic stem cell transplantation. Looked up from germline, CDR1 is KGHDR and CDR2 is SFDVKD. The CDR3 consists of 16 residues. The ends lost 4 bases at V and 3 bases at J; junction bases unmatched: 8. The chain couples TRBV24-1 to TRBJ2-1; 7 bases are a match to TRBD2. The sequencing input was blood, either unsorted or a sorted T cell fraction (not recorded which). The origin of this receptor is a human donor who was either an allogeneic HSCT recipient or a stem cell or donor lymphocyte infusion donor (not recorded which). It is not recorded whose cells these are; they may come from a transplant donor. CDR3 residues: CATSDPRAGVYNEQFF. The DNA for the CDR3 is TGTGCCACCAGTGACCCACGTGCGGGGGTCTACAATGAGCAGTTCTTC.